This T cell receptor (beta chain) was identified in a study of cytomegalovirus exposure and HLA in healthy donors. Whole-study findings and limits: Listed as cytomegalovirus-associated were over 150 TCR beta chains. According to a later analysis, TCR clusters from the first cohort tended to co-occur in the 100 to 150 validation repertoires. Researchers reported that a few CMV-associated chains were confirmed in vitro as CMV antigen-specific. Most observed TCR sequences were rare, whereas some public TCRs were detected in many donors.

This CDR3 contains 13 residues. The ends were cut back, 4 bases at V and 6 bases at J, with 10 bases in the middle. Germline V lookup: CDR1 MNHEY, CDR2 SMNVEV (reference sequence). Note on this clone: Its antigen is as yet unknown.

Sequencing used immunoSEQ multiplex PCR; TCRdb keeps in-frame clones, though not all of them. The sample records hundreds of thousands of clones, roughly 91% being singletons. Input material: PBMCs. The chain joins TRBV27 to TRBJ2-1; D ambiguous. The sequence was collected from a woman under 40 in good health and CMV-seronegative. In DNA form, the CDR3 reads TGTGCCAGCAGTTATGGCTCTTCCAATGAGCAGTTCTTC. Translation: CASSYGSSNEQFF.